This passage covers 30 T cell receptor beta chains from one sample sequenced in a study of cytomegalovirus exposure and HLA in healthy donors. Vbeta (60) and Jbeta (13) primers were used in the PCR. The assay was immunoSEQ multiplex PCR, and TCRdb's table has in-frame clones only and misses some. Altogether 150,000 to 200,000 clones are present, 77% being singletons, with the ten largest covering 2.5% to 3.5%. Sequencing used PBMCs. These receptors came from a female donor in good health and CMV-seronegative.

The chain carries TRBV5-1 and TRBJ2-7, with 12 nucleotides matching TRBD2. Germline values: CDR1 SGHRS, CDR2 YFSETQ. The CDR3 contains 14 residues. V shed 4 bases and J 2 bases; nucleotides not matched to a gene: 1. The CDR3 region has the DNA TGCGCCAGCAGCAGGACTAGCGGGGCCTACGAGCAGTACTTC. Encoded protein: CASSRTSGAYEQYF. Variable domain in full (rest from reference TRBV5-1 and TRBJ2-7): KAGVTQTPRYLIKTRGQQVTLSCSPISGHRSVSWYQQTPGQGLQFLFEYFSETQRNKGNFPGRFSGRQFSNSRSEMNVSTLELGDSALYLCASSRTSGAYEQYFGPGTRLTVT.

This clone was picked up a small number of times. The rearrangement links TRBV6-1 to TRBJ2-3; TRBD2 might be the D (6 bases). CDR1 MNHNS and CDR2 SASEGT come from the germline V gene. V lost 4 bases and J lost 4, with 18 bases in between. The CDR3 extends over 16 amino acids. CDR3: CASSGLRGGGADTQYF. The CDR3 nucleotides read TGTGCCAGCAGTGGATTGCGGGGAGGCGGCGCAGATACGCAGTATTTT.

A few counts support this clone. The V and J genes are TRBV7-2 and TRBJ1-1; maybe TRBD1 (5 bases). CDR1 and CDR2 (germline): SGHTA, FQGNSA. Trimming cost V 5 bases and J 2 bases, with 12 bases left between them. The CDR3 loop spans 14 amino acids. CDR3 protein: CASSPTGGNTEAFF. DNA for the CDR3: TGTGCCAGCAGCCCAACCGGGGGAAACACTGAAGCTTTCTTT.

This chain joins TRBV10-2 and TRBJ2-7, with 10 bases lining up with TRBD2. V shed 2 bases and J 6 bases; nucleotides not matched to a gene: 4. The CDR3 extends over 14 amino acids. Germline loops: CDR1 WSHSY, CDR2 SAAADI. The CDR3 protein is CASSEAGLASEQYF. CDR3 nucleotide sequence: TGCGCCAGCAGTGAGGCGGGACTAGCGAGCGAGCAGTACTTC.

The genes are TRBV5-4 and TRBJ1-1; 8 nucleotides align to TRBD1. The germline CDR1 and CDR2 sequences are SGHNT and YYREEE (reference sequence). J was trimmed by 4 bases and V by 4 bases; bases with no gene match: 3. The CDR3 is 13 amino acids. In DNA form, the CDR3 reads TGTGCCAGCAGCCACGACAGGGGCACTGAAGCTTTCTTT. It codes for CASSHDRGTEAFF.

The J gene is TRBJ1-3, the V gene TRBV27; D remains ambiguous. The CDR3 length is 15 residues. Trimming pared 5 bases from V and 4 bases from J, leaving 15 bases between. In germline, CDR1 is MNHEY, CDR2 SMNVEV (reference sequence). CDR3 region: CASSTVPGNGNTIYF. The CDR3 region has the DNA TGTGCCAGCAGTACGGTCCCGGGGAACGGAAACACCATATATTTT.

The CDR3 loop reads CASSQDIFSYEQYF. CDR3 bases: TGCGCCAGCAGCCAAGACATTTTCTCCTACGAGCAGTACTTC. The chain carries TRBV4-1 and TRBJ2-5; D unresolved. The DNA end lines up better with TRBJ2-7; the J call may be wrong. This CDR3 is 14 amino acids long. Germline V gene lookup returns CDR1 MGHRA and CDR2 YSYEKL.

The V call is TRBV11-2, the J call TRBJ2-7; TRBD1 matches at 7 bases. This CDR3 is 14 amino acids long. Germline trimming cut 0 bases from V and 5 bases from J; bases unmatched to any gene: 4. The V gene's germline CDR1 is SGHAT and CDR2 FQNNGV. The CDR3 region is CASSLDRGGHEQYF. As DNA, the CDR3 is TGTGCCAGCAGCTTAGATAGAGGGGGCCACGAGCAGTACTTC.

In its sample, this clone was seen a few times. The CDR3 nucleotides are TGTGCCAGTAGTATCACAGGGGAGAGCAATCAGCCCCAGCATTTT. Its protein product is CASSITGESNQPQHF. J is TRBJ1-5 and V is TRBV19; 7 bases are shared with TRBD1. V trimming: 3 bases; J trimming: 1 base; junction bases outside the gene matches: 3. The CDR3 runs 15 residues. The germline CDR1 and CDR2 sequences are LNHDA and SQIVND (reference sequence).

The chain employs TRBV11-2 and TRBJ2-3, with TRBD1 matching 10 bases. V lost 0 bases to trimming and J lost 6 bases; unmatched junction nucleotides: 9. The germline CDR1 and CDR2 sequences are SGHAT and FQNNGV. This CDR3 spans 17 amino acids. The CDR3 coding sequence is TGTGCCAGCAGCTTAGATACCGGGACAGGGGAAAGGGATACGCAGTATTTT. This encodes CASSLDTGTGERDTQYF.

The chain links TRBV27 to TRBJ1-5, with D uncertain. V lost 5 bases and J lost 3, with 14 bases in between. Germline CDR1 is MNHEY and CDR2 is SMNVEV (reference sequence). The CDR3 has 15 amino acids. The CDR3 DNA reads TGTGCCAGCAGTCCCCGCGGAGGGTACAATCAGCCCCAGCATTTT. It specifies CASSPRGGYNQPQHF.

The chain is built from TRBV6-5 and TRBJ1-1, with 7 bases fitting TRBD1. V trimming: 4 bases; J trimming: 4 bases; junction bases outside the gene matches: 12. The CDR3 contains 16 residues. Germline assignment: CDR1 MNHEY and CDR2 SVGAGI. For the CDR3, the DNA is TGTGCCAGCAGTTCTATACCAACAGGGGTTGTCACTGAAGCTTTCTTT. Protein product: CASSSIPTGVVTEAFF.

The chain couples TRBV6-5 to TRBJ1-5; D possibly corresponds to TRBD1 (5 bases). Trimming cost V 5 bases and J 2 bases, with 13 bases left between them. The CDR3 spans 15 residues. Germline CDR1 reads MNHEY; CDR2 reads SVGAGI. CDR3 sequence: CASSPLQVRNQPQHF. DNA of the CDR3: TGTGCCAGCAGTCCCCTACAGGTTCGCAATCAGCCCCAGCATTTT.

The rearrangement joins TRBV14 to TRBJ2-7, with 8 bases fitting TRBD1. V trimming: 0 bases; J trimming: 3 bases; junction bases outside the gene matches: 4. This CDR3 spans 15 amino acids. Germline-derived CDR1 and CDR2 are SGHDN and FVKESK. The CDR3 spells CASSQEDRDLYEQYF. Here the CDR3 DNA reads TGTGCCAGCAGCCAAGAGGACAGGGATCTCTACGAGCAGTACTTC.

This rearrangement joins TRBV7-2 to TRBJ2-3, with D tentatively TRBD2 (5 bases). Trimming stripped 5 bases from V and 4 bases from J, with 16 bases between. The germline gives CDR1 SGHTA, CDR2 FQGNSA. There are 15 residues in the CDR3. The CDR3 nucleotides read TGTGCCAGCAGCCTTGATAGCGCATTTTCAGATACGCAGTATTTT. This gives the protein CASSLDSAFSDTQYF.

J is TRBJ2-1 and V is TRBV7-9; 10 bases are shared with TRBD2. V lost 3 bases, J lost 4 bases, and 3 bases stayed unmatched. Germline values: CDR1 SEHNR, CDR2 FQNEAQ (reference sequence). This CDR3 comprises 15 residues. CDR3 nucleotide sequence: TGTGCCAGCAGCTTCCGTAGCGGGAGGTACAATGAGCAGTTCTTC. Translated, it gives CASSFRSGRYNEQFF. Based on the CDR3 plus reference TRBV7-9 and TRBJ2-1, the full variable domain is DTGVSQNPRHKITKRGQNVTFRCDPISEHNRLYWYRQTLGQGPEFLTYFQNEAQLEKSRLLSDRFSAERPKGSFSTLEIQRTEQGDSAMYLCASSFRSGRYNEQFFGPGTRLTVL.

This chain connects TRBV2 to TRBJ2-7; 9 bases fit TRBD2. The germline CDR1 and CDR2 sequences are SNHLY and FYNNEI. This CDR3 spans 13 amino acids. The junction had 6 bases not matched to a gene; V was cut back by 10 bases and J by 2 bases. The CDR3 is CAISSGVAYEQYF. CDR3 nucleotide sequence: TGTGCCATATCTAGCGGGGTAGCCTACGAGCAGTACTTC. The variable domain in full, with the rest retrieved from reference TRBV2 and TRBJ2-7, is EPEVTQTPSHQVTQMGQEVILRCVPISNHLYFYWYRQILGQKVEFLVSFYNNEISEKSEIFDDQFSVERPDGSNFTLKIRSTKLEDSAMYFCAISSGVAYEQYFGPGTRLTVT.

This clone was seen only a few times. The chain has TRBV7-9 and TRBJ2-7; weak D call: TRBD1 (6 bases). Between the trimmed V and J ends, which lost 3 bases and 8 bases, there was a span of 20 bases. This CDR3 contains 15 residues. Germline values: CDR1 SEHNR, CDR2 FQNEAQ (reference sequence). This chain's CDR3 is CASSLQGTAGSKQYF. In nucleotides, the CDR3 is TGTGCCAGCAGCTTGCAGGGGACGGCAGGGTCTAAGCAGTACTTC.

This sequence joins TRBV27 and TRBJ1-1; TRBD1 matches 8 bases. V shed 5 bases and J 2 bases; nucleotides not matched to a gene: 4. The CDR3 contains 14 residues. In germline, CDR1 is MNHEY, CDR2 SMNVEV (reference sequence). The CDR3 is CASSLDRGNTEAFF. The CDR3 DNA follows: TGTGCCAGCAGTCTCGACAGGGGAAACACTGAAGCTTTCTTT.

This clone appeared a single time. The chain recombines TRBV5-1 with TRBJ2-5; 9 nucleotides line up with TRBD2. The tail of the sequence fits TRBJ2-7 better, so the J call may be wrong. The CDR3 is 16 amino acids. CDR1 and CDR2 from the germline V gene are SGHRS and YFSETQ. The CDR3 sequence: CASSSLSGGIGYEQYF. In DNA form, the CDR3 reads TGCGCCAGCAGCTCGCTTAGCGGGGGCATAGGGTACGAGCAGTACTTC.

This clone showed up just a few times. The CDR3 nucleotides read TGCAGCGTTCTAGCGTCCACCTACGAGCAGTACTTC. Protein: CSVLASTYEQYF. The chain employs TRBV29-1 and TRBJ2-5, with TRBD2 as a possible D gene (6 bases). The J call could be wrong; TRBJ2-7 is a better fit for the DNA end. Germline CDR1 reads SQVTM; CDR2 reads ANQGSEA. The CDR3 covers 12 residues.

V is TRBV4-1 and J is TRBJ2-5, with D maybe TRBD2 (6 bases). Gene TRBJ2-7 matches the end of the DNA better, so the J call may be wrong. There are 13 residues in the CDR3. Germline V gene data show CDR1 as MGHRA and CDR2 as YSYEKL. CDR3 DNA sequence: TGCGCCAGCAGCCAAGATGCGGGGCGCGAGCAGTACTTC. Protein product: CASSQDAGREQYF.

There are a few counts of this clone. The chain recombines TRBV4-3 with TRBJ2-1; 11 nucleotides line up with TRBD1. Germline CDR1 and CDR2: LGHNA and YSLEER. This CDR3 has 17 residues. J lost 4 bases, V lost 1 base, and 6 bases had no gene match. CDR3 bases: TGCGCCAGCAGCCAAGCTTTGGGACAGGGGGTTTACAATGAGCAGTTCTTC. Amino acid sequence: CASSQALGQGVYNEQFF.

V gene TRBV6-5 combines with J gene TRBJ2-2; TRBD2 is a possible D gene (5 bases). Germline V gives CDR1 MNHEY, CDR2 SVGAGI. The CDR3 sequence is 15 residues long. The V end lost 6 bases, the J end lost 3 bases, and 14 bases lay between the germline ends. The CDR3, as DNA: TGTGCCAGCAGCTATGCCCGTAGCGACACCGGGGAGCTGTTTTTT. This codes for CASSYARSDTGELFF.

This clone appeared many times. V usage is TRBV5-1 and J usage is TRBJ1-6; D is possibly TRBD1 (5 bases). CDR1 is SGHRS, CDR2 YFSETQ, per germline. The V and J ends lost 2 bases and 7 bases respectively, with 13 bases between them. The CDR3 has 15 residues. The CDR3 nucleotides are TGCGCCAGCAGCTTCGCCCCAGGGAACAATTCACCCCTCCACTTT. It encodes CASSFAPGNNSPLHF.

This sequence joins TRBV6-6 and TRBJ1-5; D unclear. Trimming took 7 bases from V and 2 from J, leaving 18 bases between them. This CDR3 has 16 residues. Looked up from germline, CDR1 is MNHNY and CDR2 is SVGAGI (reference sequence). This CDR3 is CASNDWAGSGNQPQHF. In DNA, the CDR3 is TGTGCCAGCAATGATTGGGCAGGATCAGGCAATCAGCCCCAGCATTTT.

This clone was observed a handful of times. V and J are TRBV5-5 and TRBJ1-2; possibly TRBD1 for D (6 bases). Trimming removed 0 bases at V and 1 base at J, with 7 bases between. This CDR3 spans 14 amino acids. CDR1 SGHKS and CDR2 YYEKEE come from the germline V gene (reference sequence). CDR3 coding DNA: TGTGCCAGCAGCTTGGACAGGGTTAACTATGGCTACACCTTC. Translating gives CASSLDRVNYGYTF. Variable domain in full (rest from reference TRBV5-5 and TRBJ1-2): DAGVTQSPTHLIKTRGQQVTLRCSPISGHKSVSWYQQVLGQGPQFIFQYYEKEERGRGNFPDRFSARQFPNYSSELNVNALLLGDSALYLCASSLDRVNYGYTFGSGTRLTVV.

This clone has just a few counts. The rearrangement links TRBV7-9 to TRBJ1-5, with TRBD1 matching over 7 bases. V lost 5 bases and J lost 0; bases outside the gene matches: 7. Germline assignment: CDR1 SEHNR and CDR2 FQNEAQ (reference sequence). This CDR3 is built from 16 residues. The CDR3 here is CASSPGTVLSNQPQHF. The CDR3 bases are TGTGCCAGCAGCCCCGGGACAGTACTTAGCAATCAGCCCCAGCATTTT.

In its sample, this clone was seen a few times. This sequence joins TRBV7-3 and TRBJ2-5, with TRBD2 matching over 13 bases. There are 18 residues in the CDR3. The germline V gene encodes CDR1 SGHTA and CDR2 FQGTGA. V trimming: 0 bases; J trimming: 1 base; junction bases outside the gene matches: 5. The CDR3 DNA reads as TGTGCCAGCAGCTTAACTGGGACTAGCGGGGACATCCAAGAGACCCAGTACTTC. Translating it yields CASSLTGTSGDIQETQYF. Full variable domain (remainder filled in from reference TRBV7-3 and TRBJ2-5): GAGVSQTPSNKVTEKGKYVELRCDPISGHTALYWYRQSLGQGPEFLIYFQGTGAADDSGLPNDRFFAVRPEGSVSTLKIQRTERGDSAVYLCASSLTGTSGDIQETQYFGPGTRLLVL.

This chain links TRBV30 with TRBJ1-2, with 8 nucleotides matching TRBD1. Germline V gene lookup returns CDR1 GTSNPN and CDR2 SVGIG (reference sequence). This CDR3 spans 13 amino acids. The trim removed 3 bases at V and 4 bases at J, leaving 4 bases unmatched. CDR3 residues: CAWSGQGPYGYTF. The CDR3 coding sequence is TGTGCCTGGAGCGGACAGGGCCCCTATGGCTACACCTTC.